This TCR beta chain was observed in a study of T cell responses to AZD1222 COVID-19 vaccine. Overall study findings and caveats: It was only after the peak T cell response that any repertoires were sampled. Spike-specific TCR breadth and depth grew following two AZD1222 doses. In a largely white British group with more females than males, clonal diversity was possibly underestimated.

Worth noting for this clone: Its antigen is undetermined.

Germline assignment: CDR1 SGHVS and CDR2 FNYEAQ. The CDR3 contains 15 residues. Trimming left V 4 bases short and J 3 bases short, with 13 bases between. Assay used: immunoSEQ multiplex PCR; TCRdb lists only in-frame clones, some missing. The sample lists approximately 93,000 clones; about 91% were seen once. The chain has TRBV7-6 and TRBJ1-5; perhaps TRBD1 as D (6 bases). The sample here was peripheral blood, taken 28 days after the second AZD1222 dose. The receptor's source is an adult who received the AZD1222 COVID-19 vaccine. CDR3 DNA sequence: TGTGCCAGCAGCTACCCGGGACAATACAATCAGCCCCAGCATTTT. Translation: CASSYPGQYNQPQHF.